This T cell receptor (beta chain) was recorded in a study of blood T cell repertoires in COVID-19. Across the study: Collection of acute and convalescent COVID-19 samples took place in the United States, Italy and Spain. The cDNA or gDNA used as material had been derived from T cells, B-cell-depleted T cells, or PBMCs.

In the original analysis: How many nucleated cells were present was estimated from reference gene primer amplification. The repertoire was sequenced with immunoSEQ multiplex PCR; TCRdb's copy has only in-frame clones and lacks some. The D gene and trimming were derived from the DNA, and the V and J assignments and clone size from that table. Of approximately 160,000 clones listed, 70% to 90% are singletons. The CDR3 totals 14 residues. V lost 0 bases and J lost 2, with 8 bases in between. Germline V gene lookup returns CDR1 LNHNV and CDR2 YYDKDF (reference sequence). Specimen: peripheral blood. The receptor was isolated from a human donor in a cohort sampled during active COVID-19. This chain uses TRBV15 with TRBJ2-7, with unresolved D. The CDR3 region is CATSRDRITYEQYF. The CDR3 coding sequence is TGTGCCACCAGCAGAGACAGAATTACCTACGAGCAGTACTTC.